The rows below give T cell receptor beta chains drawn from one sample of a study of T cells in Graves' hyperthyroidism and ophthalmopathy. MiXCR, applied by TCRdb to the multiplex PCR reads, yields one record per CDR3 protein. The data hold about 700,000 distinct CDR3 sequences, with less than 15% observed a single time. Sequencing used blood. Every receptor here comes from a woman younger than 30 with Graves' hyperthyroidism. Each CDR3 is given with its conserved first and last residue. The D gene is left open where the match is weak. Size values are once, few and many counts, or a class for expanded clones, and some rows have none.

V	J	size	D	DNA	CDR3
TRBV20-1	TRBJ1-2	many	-	TGCAGTGCTAGGGAAGCGGGGCGTCCCCCCCTCGTCTATGGCTACACCTTC	CSAREAGRPPLVYGYTF
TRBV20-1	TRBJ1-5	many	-	TGCAGTGCTAGCGATTTCAGTGCCCGACAATCCGGGACGGGAAATCAGCCCCAGCATTTT	CSASDFSARQSGTGNQPQHF
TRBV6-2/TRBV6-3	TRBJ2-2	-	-	TGTGCCAGCACTAAAGGGGAGACGAACACCGGGGAGCTGTTTTTT	CASTKGETNTGELFF
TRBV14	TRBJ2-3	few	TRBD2	TGTGCCAGCAGTTTAGCGGGAGCCGAGGATACGCAGTATTTT	CASSLAGAEDTQYF
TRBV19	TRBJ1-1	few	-	TGTGCCAGTAGTATGTTGACTGCAGGGACGGGGGGTACTGAAGCTTTCTTT	CASSMLTAGTGGTEAFF
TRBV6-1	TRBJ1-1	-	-	TGTGCCAGCAGGATATCTTGGGGGGAGGGCACTGAAGCTTTCTTT	CASRISWGEGTEAFF
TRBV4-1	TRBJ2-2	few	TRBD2	TGCGCCAGCAGCCAAGACAAGCTGGCTAGCGGGAGGGCAGTTACCGGGGAGCTGTTTTTT	CASSQDKLASGRAVTGELFF
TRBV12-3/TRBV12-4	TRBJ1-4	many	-	TGTGCCAGCAGAAGGGTGCCGGAAGAAAAACTGTTTTTT	CASRRVPEEKLFF
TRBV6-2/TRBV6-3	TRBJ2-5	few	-	TGTGCCAGCAGTGCCGACCTTCCCCAAGAGACCCAGTACTTC	CASSADLPQETQYF
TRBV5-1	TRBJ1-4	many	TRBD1	TGCGCCAGCAGCTTGACAGGGGGCGATGAAAAACTGTTTTTT	CASSLTGGDEKLFF
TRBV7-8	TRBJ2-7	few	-	TGTGCCAGCAGTTCCCCCTCAGCGACCACCTACGAGCAGTACTTC	CASSSPSATTYEQYF
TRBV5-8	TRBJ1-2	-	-	TGTGCCAGCACCCCCTGGATAGGGATACCTGGCGGAGGGGGGCAGGATGGCTACACCTTC	CASTPWIGIPGGGGQDGYTF
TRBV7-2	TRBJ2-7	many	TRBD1	TGTGCCAGCAGTCGGGACAGGGCGTACGAGCAGTACTTC	CASSRDRAYEQYF
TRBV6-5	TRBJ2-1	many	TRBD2	TGTGCCAGCAGTTACGGGGAGGGGATTGACAATGAGCAGTTCTTC	CASSYGEGIDNEQFF
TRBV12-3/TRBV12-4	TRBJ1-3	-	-	TGTGCCAGCAGTTTAAGCGGGGGCATTGGAAACACCATATATTTT	CASSLSGGIGNTIYF
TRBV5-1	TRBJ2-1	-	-	TGCGCCAGCAGGTTCTCAATTGACGGTGAGCAGTTCTTC	CASRFSIDGEQFF
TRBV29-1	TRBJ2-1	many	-	TGCAGCGTTGAGGCCGCGGCGGTCCCCTACAATGAGCAGTTCTTC	CSVEAAAVPYNEQFF
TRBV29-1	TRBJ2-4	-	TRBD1	TGCAGCGTTGAGCACGGGACAGCAGCCAAAAACATTCAGTACTTC	CSVEHGTAAKNIQYF
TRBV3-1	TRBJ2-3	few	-	TGTGCCACCCAGTTAGGGGGCACAGATACGCAGTATTTT	CATQLGGTDTQYF
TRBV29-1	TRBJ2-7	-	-	TGCAGCGTTGAGGCCCAACGGGACTACGAGCAGTACTTC	CSVEAQRDYEQYF
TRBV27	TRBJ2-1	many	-	TGTGCCAGCAGTGCCGGGACAAACTCCTACAATGAGCAGTTCTTC	CASSAGTNSYNEQFF
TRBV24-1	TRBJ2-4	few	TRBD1	TGTGCCACCAGTGAAGGACAGGGTTTGGGCATTCAGTACTTC	CATSEGQGLGIQYF
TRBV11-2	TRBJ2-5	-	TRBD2	TGTGCCAGCAGCTTAGATCAAACTAGCGGGAGGTCACCCACAGACCAAGAGACCCAGTACTTC	CASSLDQTSGRSPTDQETQYF
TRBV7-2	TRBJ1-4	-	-	TGTGCCAGCAGCTCCCTAGCTAATGAAAAACCGTTTTTT	CASSSLANEKPFF
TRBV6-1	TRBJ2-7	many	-	TGTGCCAGCAGAGCTCACTCCCGCACCTCACCCTACGAGCAGTACTTC	CASRAHSRTSPYEQYF
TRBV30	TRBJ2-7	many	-	TGTGCCTGGAGTGGCGGACGGGTAGGCGAGCAGTACTTC	CAWSGGRVGEQYF
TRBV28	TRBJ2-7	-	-	TGTGCCAGCAGTTTAGGGGTCCGGAGGTACGAGCAGTACTTC	CASSLGVRRYEQYF
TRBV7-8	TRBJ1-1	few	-	TGTGCCAGCAGCTTATGGGGACATAGGAACACTGAAGCTTTCTTT	CASSLWGHRNTEAFF
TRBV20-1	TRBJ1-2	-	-	TGCAGTGCTAGTCCAGGGGATTCTTTTGGCCACACCTTC	CSASPGDSFGHTF
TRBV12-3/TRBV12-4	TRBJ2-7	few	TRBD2	TGTGCCAGCAGTTTAGTCGGGACTAGCGGCTACGAGCAGTACTTC	CASSLVGTSGYEQYF
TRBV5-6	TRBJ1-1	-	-	TGTGCCAGCAGCCCCGTGGAAGGGAGGAACACTGAAGCTTTCTTT	CASSPVEGRNTEAFF
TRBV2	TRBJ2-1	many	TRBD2	TGTGCCAGCAGTGAAGTAGGCGGGAGGGCAAACAATGAGCAGTTCTTC	CASSEVGGRANNEQFF
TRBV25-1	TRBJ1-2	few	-	TGTGCCAGCAGTCCGAGAGGGGAACTTAACTATGGCTACACCTTC	CASSPRGELNYGYTF
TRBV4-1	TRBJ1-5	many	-	TGCGCCAGCAGCCAAGAGTTATCGGGTTCTCAGCCCCAGCATTTT	CASSQELSGSQPQHF
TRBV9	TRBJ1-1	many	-	TGTGCCAGCAGCGTTGGGGGGCCAGGCACTGAAGCTTTCTTT	CASSVGGPGTEAFF
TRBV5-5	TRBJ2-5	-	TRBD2	TGTGCCAGCAGGGTATTGGGGGGGGGAGAGACCCAGTACTTC	CASRVLGGGETQYF
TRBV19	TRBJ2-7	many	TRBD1	TGTGCCAGTAGTATGAAAGGGACAGGGGCCGTGGGAATCGAGCAGTACTTC	CASSMKGTGAVGIEQYF